This T cell receptor beta chain derives from a study of beta chain features in type 1 diabetes. This clone was seen only a few times. Antigen: not known. Trimming pared 3 bases from V and 0 bases from J, leaving 9 bases between. The CDR3 runs 15 residues. The germline V gene has CDR1 LNHDA and CDR2 SQIVND (reference sequence). The study reverse transcribed the entire isolated RNA, so it sequenced expressed TCRB transcripts. Profiled with immunoSEQ multiplex PCR; TCRdb holds only in-frame clones, not every one. This table has roughly 250,000 clones, roughly 20% appearing once. Notes on the study in general: All four CD4+ subsets from Type 1 diabetes patients carried moderately but significantly shorter TCRB CDR3s.

The V call is TRBV19, the J call TRBJ1-5; D gene uncertain. The sample taken for sequencing was naive CD4+ T cells from blood. This TCR came from a woman in her 40s with type 1 diabetes. For the CDR3, the DNA is TGTGCCAGTAGTATCATCAGTAATAGCAATCAGCCCCAGCATTTT. This gives the protein CASSIISNSNQPQHF. Drawing the rest from reference TRBV19 and TRBJ1-5, the complete variable domain is DGGITQSPKYLFRKEGQNVTLSCEQNLNHDAMYWYRQDPGQGLRLIYYSQIVNDFQKGDIAEGYSVSREKKESFPLTVTSAQKNPTAFYLCASSIISNSNQPQHFGDGTRLSIL.